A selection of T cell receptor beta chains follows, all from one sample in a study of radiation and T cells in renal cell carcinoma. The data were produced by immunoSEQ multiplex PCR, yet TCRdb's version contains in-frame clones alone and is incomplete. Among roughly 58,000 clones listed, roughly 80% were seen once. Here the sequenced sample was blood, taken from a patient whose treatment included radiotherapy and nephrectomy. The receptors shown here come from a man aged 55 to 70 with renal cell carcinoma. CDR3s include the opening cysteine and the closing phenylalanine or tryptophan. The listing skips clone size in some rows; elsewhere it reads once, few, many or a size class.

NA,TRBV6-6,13,CASSPHMNTEAFF
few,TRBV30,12,CAWTNGVTEAFF
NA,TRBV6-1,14,CASSEVPGEEGYTF
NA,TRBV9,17,CASSVALTGTSYNEQFF
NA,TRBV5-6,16,CASSLEGALGSGSLFF
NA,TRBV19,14,CASSIDPPNGQLFF
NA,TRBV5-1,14,CASSRTSGNNEQFF
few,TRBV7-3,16,CASSPSGGQGDTEAFF
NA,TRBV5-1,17,CASDSNGASGYQETQYF
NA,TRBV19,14,CASLGGEDNSPLHF
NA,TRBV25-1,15,CASSESLGGTGELFF
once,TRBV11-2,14,CASRVLANTGELFF
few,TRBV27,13,CASSLGGDTEAFF
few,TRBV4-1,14,CASSPTGNQETQYF
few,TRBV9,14,CASSEGSQPREAFF
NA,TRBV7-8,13,CASSVLFTDTQYF
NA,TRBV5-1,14,CASSDGSYNQPQHF
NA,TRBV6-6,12,CASSYSRQRAYF
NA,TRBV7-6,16,CASSSARLAEYNEQFF
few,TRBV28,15,CASSFPTGTGRGYTF
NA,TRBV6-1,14,CASSEDSGVSPLHF
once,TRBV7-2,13,CASSSPSSYEQYF
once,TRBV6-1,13,CAISDLRDTEAFF
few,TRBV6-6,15,CASSYNGGQTDTQYF
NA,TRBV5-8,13,CASSLAGRYGYTF
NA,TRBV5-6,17,CASSPGEVSSYNSPLHF
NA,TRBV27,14,CASRGQGALGGYTF
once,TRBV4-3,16,CASSQGGASSTDTQYF
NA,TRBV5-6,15,CASSPASGQTYEQYF
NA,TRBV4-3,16,CASSQVAGIGTGELFF
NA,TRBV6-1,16,CASSGTDRTIGNTIYF
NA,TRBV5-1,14,CASSPGGGTDTQYF
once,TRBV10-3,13,CASTGGITDTQYF
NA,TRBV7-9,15,CASSTWTELNEKLFF
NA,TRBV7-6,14,CASSSGTVREKLFF
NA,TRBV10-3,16,CAISDHGGRTSYEQYF
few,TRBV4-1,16,CASSQDHIGLNTEAFF
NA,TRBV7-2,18,CASSLGLLAAFSTDTQYF
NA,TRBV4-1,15,CASSQEGPGYSPLHF
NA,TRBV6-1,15,CASRRGAANTGELFF
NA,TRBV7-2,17,CASSSKGTGAPLTEAFF